The present T cell receptor (beta chain) was sequenced within a study of identical twins. This clonotype was recorded many times. TCRdb recomputed calls from the 5' RACE reads with MiXCR, one row per CDR3 protein. The sample has about 260,000 distinct CDR3 sequences; approximately 7% are singletons. This CDR3 is built from 15 residues. The V gene lost 5 bases and the J gene lost 4 bases, with 18 bases spanning the gap. Another study also made use of these data, one on yellow fever vaccine responses in identical twins.

The receptor was isolated from a woman between 18 and 29 years old in good health. The specimen sequenced was memory (CD45RO+) T cells sorted from blood. The rearrangement links TRBV12-3 or TRBV12-4 to TRBJ2-7; D unresolved. CDR3 DNA sequence: TGTGCCAGCAGTCCTCACGCCCCGACTGGATACGAGCAGTACTTC. Residues: CASSPHAPTGYEQYF.